These T cell receptor beta chains were read from a single sample in a study of blood T cell repertoires in COVID-19. Measured with immunoSEQ multiplex PCR; TCRdb has only the in-frame clones, and not every one. Of 150,000 to 200,000 clones in the sample, roughly 80% were seen once. Input material: peripheral blood. The receptors derive from a woman aged 25 to 45 with acute or convalescent COVID-19. Both conserved end residues are part of each CDR3. The D gene is left open where the match is weak. Some rows have no size entry. The others give once, few or many, or a class for an expanded clone.

J gene: TRBJ1-6; V gene: TRBV19; D gene: -; clone size: -; CDR3 DNA: TGTGCCAGTAGTCCAACAGGGCCTGGTGGAAATTCACCCCTCCACTTT; CDR3 protein: CASSPTGPGGNSPLHF
J gene: TRBJ1-1; V gene: TRBV28; D gene: -; clone size: -; CDR3 DNA: TGTGCCAGCAGTCCTCGGACAGAAGCTTTCTTT; CDR3 protein: CASSPRTEAFF
J gene: TRBJ1-1; V gene: TRBV7-8; D gene: TRBD1; clone size: once; CDR3 DNA: TGTGCCAGCAGCTCAGGGGACAGGGTTATAGCTGAAGCTTTCTTT; CDR3 protein: CASSSGDRVIAEAFF
J gene: TRBJ1-4; V gene: TRBV7-2; D gene: TRBD1; clone size: -; CDR3 DNA: TGTGCCAGCAGCTTAGCCTTACAGGGGGGACGGGAAAAACTGTTTTTT; CDR3 protein: CASSLALQGGREKLFF
J gene: TRBJ2-5; V gene: TRBV19; D gene: TRBD1; clone size: -; CDR3 DNA: TGTGCCAGTAGTATGGCCGGGACAGGGGGCCTTAAAGAGACCCAGTACTTC; CDR3 protein: CASSMAGTGGLKETQYF
J gene: TRBJ1-5; V gene: TRBV11-2; D gene: TRBD1; clone size: -; CDR3 DNA: TGTGCCAGCTCCCTTCGGACAGGTCTCAATCAGCCCCAGCATTTT; CDR3 protein: CASSLRTGLNQPQHF
J gene: TRBJ1-2; V gene: TRBV27; D gene: TRBD1; clone size: few; CDR3 DNA: TGTGCCAGCAGCCTTATAGGGACAGGGGACGGCTACACCTTC; CDR3 protein: CASSLIGTGDGYTF
J gene: TRBJ2-7; V gene: TRBV29-1; D gene: TRBD2; clone size: -; CDR3 DNA: TGCAGCGCCTCCCCGAGACTAGCGGGGGAGCAGTACTTC; CDR3 protein: CSASPRLAGEQYF
J gene: TRBJ2-7; V gene: TRBV30; D gene: TRBD2; clone size: -; CDR3 DNA: TGTGCCTGGAGCCGGGGTACGGGGGGCTCCTACGAGCAGTACTTC; CDR3 protein: CAWSRGTGGSYEQYF
J gene: TRBJ1-1; V gene: TRBV7-9; D gene: -; clone size: -; CDR3 DNA: TGTGCCAGCAGCTTAGCGGGGGGGCACTACACTGAAGCTTTCTTT; CDR3 protein: CASSLAGGHYTEAFF
J gene: TRBJ1-4; V gene: TRBV7-9; D gene: -; clone size: -; CDR3 DNA: TGTGCCAGCAGCTCGCGCCGGGCAGGGGAAAAACTGTTTTTT; CDR3 protein: CASSSRRAGEKLFF
J gene: TRBJ2-4; V gene: TRBV7-6; D gene: -; clone size: -; CDR3 DNA: TGTGCCAGCAGCTCCCGACAGGATAATTTAACCAAAAACATTCAGTACTTC; CDR3 protein: CASSSRQDNLTKNIQYF
J gene: TRBJ1-3; V gene: TRBV7-2; D gene: TRBD1; clone size: few; CDR3 DNA: TGTGCCAGCAGCTTAGCAGGGGGCATTGGAAACACCATATATTTT; CDR3 protein: CASSLAGGIGNTIYF
J gene: TRBJ1-1; V gene: TRBV28; D gene: TRBD1; clone size: -; CDR3 DNA: TGTGCCAGCAGGCGGCTGTTAGGGGGCCCGAACACTGAAGCTTTCTTT; CDR3 protein: CASRRLLGGPNTEAFF
J gene: TRBJ1-6; V gene: TRBV11-2; D gene: -; clone size: -; CDR3 DNA: TGTGCCAGCAGCTTAGAGGTCAGGGGTAGTTCACCCCTCCACTTT; CDR3 protein: CASSLEVRGSSPLHF
J gene: TRBJ1-2; V gene: TRBV6-5; D gene: TRBD1; clone size: -; CDR3 DNA: TGTGCCAGCAGCCGCAGAGGGACAGGGTATGGCTACACCTTC; CDR3 protein: CASSRRGTGYGYTF
J gene: TRBJ2-7; V gene: TRBV27; D gene: -; clone size: -; CDR3 DNA: TGTGCCAGCAGCCCCGTAGGAGTCTACGAGCAGTACTTC; CDR3 protein: CASSPVGVYEQYF
J gene: TRBJ2-5; V gene: TRBV28; D gene: -; clone size: -; CDR3 DNA: TGTGCCAGCAGTCCCCTGACGGGCCAAGAGACCCAGTACTTC; CDR3 protein: CASSPLTGQETQYF
J gene: TRBJ2-2; V gene: TRBV9; D gene: -; clone size: -; CDR3 DNA: TGTGCCAGCAGCTCTCAGGCCCCAGGGACCGGGGAGCTGTTTTTT; CDR3 protein: CASSSQAPGTGELFF
J gene: TRBJ1-1; V gene: TRBV19; D gene: -; clone size: once; CDR3 DNA: TGTGCCAGTAGTATCCTAGCTTCTAACACTGAAGCTTTCTTT; CDR3 protein: CASSILASNTEAFF
J gene: TRBJ2-7; V gene: TRBV6-5; D gene: -; clone size: -; CDR3 DNA: TGTGCCAGCAGTAAGACAGGGAGTTCGGGGGTGCAGTACTTC; CDR3 protein: CASSKTGSSGVQYF
J gene: TRBJ2-1; V gene: TRBV30; D gene: -; clone size: -; CDR3 DNA: TGTGCCTGGACTGTGGACTCTTACTCCTACAATGAGCAGTTCTTC; CDR3 protein: CAWTVDSYSYNEQFF
J gene: TRBJ1-2; V gene: TRBV10-2; D gene: TRBD1; clone size: -; CDR3 DNA: TGCGCCAGCAGTGAGGGACAGGGGATCTATGGCTACACCTTC; CDR3 protein: CASSEGQGIYGYTF
J gene: TRBJ1-5; V gene: TRBV7-8; D gene: -; clone size: -; CDR3 DNA: TGTGCCAGCAGCTTATCGCCGTCGGGGGGCAATCAGCCCCAGCATTTT; CDR3 protein: CASSLSPSGGNQPQHF
J gene: TRBJ2-6; V gene: TRBV27; D gene: -; clone size: -; CDR3 DNA: TGTGCCAGCAGTTCCCGGGTTACCGGGGCCAACGTCCTGACTTTC; CDR3 protein: CASSSRVTGANVLTF
J gene: TRBJ2-1; V gene: TRBV10-1; D gene: TRBD2; clone size: once; CDR3 DNA: TGCGCCAGCAGTGATGCGGGAGTCCGCAATGAGCAGTTCTTC; CDR3 protein: CASSDAGVRNEQFF
J gene: TRBJ2-1; V gene: TRBV6-2/TRBV6-3; D gene: TRBD1; clone size: -; CDR3 DNA: TGTGCCAGCAGTTACTTGGGACAGGTCGTCCATGAGCAGTTCTTC; CDR3 protein: CASSYLGQVVHEQFF
J gene: TRBJ2-7; V gene: TRBV28; D gene: -; clone size: -; CDR3 DNA: TGTGCCAGCAGTTTAACGTCAGGGTCCTACGAGCAGTACTTC; CDR3 protein: CASSLTSGSYEQYF
J gene: TRBJ1-2; V gene: TRBV9; D gene: TRBD1; clone size: -; CDR3 DNA: TGTGCCAGCAGCGTCTTGAGCGGGACAGGGGATGGCTACACCTTC; CDR3 protein: CASSVLSGTGDGYTF
J gene: TRBJ2-1; V gene: TRBV7-9; D gene: TRBD1; clone size: -; CDR3 DNA: TGTGCCAGCACCCCAGGGGGTGTTCCCTCCTACAATGAGCAGTTCTTC; CDR3 protein: CASTPGGVPSYNEQFF
J gene: TRBJ1-5; V gene: TRBV27; D gene: -; clone size: -; CDR3 DNA: TGTGCCAGCAGTTTATCTTTCCGGAGAAGCAATCAGCCCCAGCATTTT; CDR3 protein: CASSLSFRRSNQPQHF
J gene: TRBJ2-7; V gene: TRBV28; D gene: -; clone size: -; CDR3 DNA: TGTGCCACGTCCCAGGTGCCTTACGAGCAGTACTTC; CDR3 protein: CATSQVPYEQYF
J gene: TRBJ1-3; V gene: TRBV6-2/TRBV6-3; D gene: -; clone size: -; CDR3 DNA: TGTGCCAGCAGTTCCCGACAGGCTAACTCTGGAAACACCATATATTTT; CDR3 protein: CASSSRQANSGNTIYF
J gene: TRBJ1-6; V gene: TRBV6-5; D gene: -; clone size: -; CDR3 DNA: TGTGCCAGCAGTTACACGGACTGGAATTCACCCCTCCACTTT; CDR3 protein: CASSYTDWNSPLHF
J gene: TRBJ2-5; V gene: TRBV6-2/TRBV6-3; D gene: -; clone size: -; CDR3 DNA: TGTGCCAGCAGTTACTCTGGGCGAGAGACCCAGTACTTC; CDR3 protein: CASSYSGRETQYF
J gene: TRBJ1-5; V gene: TRBV7-2; D gene: -; clone size: -; CDR3 DNA: TGTGCCAGCAGCTTGAGGGTTAGCAATCAGCCCCAGCATTTT; CDR3 protein: CASSLRVSNQPQHF
J gene: TRBJ2-1; V gene: TRBV29-1; D gene: TRBD2; clone size: -; CDR3 DNA: TGCAGCGTTGTTTCTAGCGGGGCTAGCTCCTACAATGAGCAGTTCTTC; CDR3 protein: CSVVSSGASSYNEQFF
J gene: TRBJ1-2; V gene: TRBV15; D gene: TRBD1; clone size: -; CDR3 DNA: TGTGCCACCAGCAGAGACGGGACAGACTATGGCTACACCTTC; CDR3 protein: CATSRDGTDYGYTF
J gene: TRBJ1-1; V gene: TRBV3-1/TRBV3-2; D gene: -; clone size: -; CDR3 DNA: TGTGCCAGCAGCCAAGGAGGGGGTATCACTGAAGCTTTCTTT; CDR3 protein: CASSQGGGITEAFF
J gene: TRBJ2-7; V gene: TRBV7-9; D gene: -; clone size: -; CDR3 DNA: TGTGCCAGCAGCTTATTCACGGGGGAGCAGTACTTC; CDR3 protein: CASSLFTGEQYF
J gene: TRBJ2-1; V gene: TRBV19; D gene: TRBD2; clone size: -; CDR3 DNA: TGTGCCAGTAGTAGGCCACGGACTAGTACCAATGAGCAGTTCTTC; CDR3 protein: CASSRPRTSTNEQFF
J gene: TRBJ1-3; V gene: TRBV6-1; D gene: -; clone size: -; CDR3 DNA: TGTGCCAGCAGTGAAACAGTCCGAAACACCATATATTTT; CDR3 protein: CASSETVRNTIYF
J gene: TRBJ2-3; V gene: TRBV29-1; D gene: -; clone size: few; CDR3 DNA: TGCAGCGTTGTATCGAGCTTCCTCACAGATACGCAGTATTTT; CDR3 protein: CSVVSSFLTDTQYF
J gene: TRBJ2-1; V gene: TRBV20-1; D gene: TRBD2; clone size: -; CDR3 DNA: TGCAGCGCCTGGGCGGGGGACCCTCAGTTCTTC; CDR3 protein: CSAWAGDPQFF
J gene: TRBJ1-5; V gene: TRBV28; D gene: -; clone size: -; CDR3 DNA: TGTGCCAGCAGTTTATCCTCAGGGGTCACTCAGCCCCAGCATTTT; CDR3 protein: CASSLSSGVTQPQHF
J gene: TRBJ2-7; V gene: TRBV3-1/TRBV3-2; D gene: TRBD1; clone size: -; CDR3 DNA: TGTGCCAGCAGCCTTCAGACCGGGACAGGGCGGGGCGAGCAGTACTTC; CDR3 protein: CASSLQTGTGRGEQYF
J gene: TRBJ1-3; V gene: TRBV7-6; D gene: -; clone size: -; CDR3 DNA: TGTGCCAGCAGCTTAGATCTCGTACATGGAAACACCATATATTTT; CDR3 protein: CASSLDLVHGNTIYF
J gene: TRBJ2-7; V gene: TRBV5-5; D gene: -; clone size: few; CDR3 DNA: TGTGCCAGCAGCTCCGGACACCTAGGGGCTAGCGACTACGAGCAGTACTTC; CDR3 protein: CASSSGHLGASDYEQYF
J gene: TRBJ2-2; V gene: TRBV20-1; D gene: -; clone size: -; CDR3 DNA: TGCAGTGCTAGTAATCGTCAGGGGTCAGGCGGGGAGCTGTTTTTT; CDR3 protein: CSASNRQGSGGELFF
J gene: TRBJ2-2; V gene: TRBV5-1; D gene: TRBD1; clone size: -; CDR3 DNA: TGCGCCAGTCGGGACAGGGAGGGTTCCACCGGGGAGCTGTTTTTT; CDR3 protein: CASRDREGSTGELFF
J gene: TRBJ2-7; V gene: TRBV29-1; D gene: -; clone size: -; CDR3 DNA: TGCAGCGTTGGGGACATTGCCTACGAGCAGTACTTC; CDR3 protein: CSVGDIAYEQYF
J gene: TRBJ1-2; V gene: TRBV29-1; D gene: TRBD1; clone size: -; CDR3 DNA: TGCAGCGTTCTGACAGGGATCGCTGGCTACACCTTC; CDR3 protein: CSVLTGIAGYTF
J gene: TRBJ2-2; V gene: TRBV5-4; D gene: TRBD1; clone size: -; CDR3 DNA: TGTGCCAGCAGCTTGAAGGGACAGGGAGTTGGGCTGTTTTTT; CDR3 protein: CASSLKGQGVGLFF
J gene: TRBJ1-1; V gene: TRBV7-2; D gene: TRBD1; clone size: once; CDR3 DNA: TGTGCCAGCAGCCCCTGGACAGGGAACACTGAAGCTTTCTTT; CDR3 protein: CASSPWTGNTEAFF
J gene: TRBJ1-5; V gene: TRBV19; D gene: -; clone size: -; CDR3 DNA: TGTGCCAGTAGCCGCAACAGGGTGCGCAATCAGCCCCAGCATTTT; CDR3 protein: CASSRNRVRNQPQHF
J gene: TRBJ1-3; V gene: TRBV10-3; D gene: TRBD1; clone size: -; CDR3 DNA: TGTGCCATCAGTTCCGGGACAGGGGGAAACACCATATATTTT; CDR3 protein: CAISSGTGGNTIYF